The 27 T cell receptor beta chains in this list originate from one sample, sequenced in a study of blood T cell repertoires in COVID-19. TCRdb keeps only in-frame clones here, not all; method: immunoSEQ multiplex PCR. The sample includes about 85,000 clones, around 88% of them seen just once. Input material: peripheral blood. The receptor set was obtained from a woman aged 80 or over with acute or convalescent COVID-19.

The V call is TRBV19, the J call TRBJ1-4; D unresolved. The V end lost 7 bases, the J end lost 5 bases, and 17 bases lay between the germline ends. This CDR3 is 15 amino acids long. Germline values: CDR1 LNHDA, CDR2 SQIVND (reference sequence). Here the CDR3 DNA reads TGTGCCAGTACCCCGCCGGGAGGAGGGAATGAAAAACTGTTTTTT. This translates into CASTPPGGGNEKLFF.

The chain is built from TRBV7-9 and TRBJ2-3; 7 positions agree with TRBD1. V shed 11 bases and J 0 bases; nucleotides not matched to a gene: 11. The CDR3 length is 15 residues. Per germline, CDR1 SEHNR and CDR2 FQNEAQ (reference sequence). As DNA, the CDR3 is TGTGCCTCATCACCACCGGGACAGAGCACAGATACGCAGTATTTT. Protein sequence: CASSPPGQSTDTQYF.

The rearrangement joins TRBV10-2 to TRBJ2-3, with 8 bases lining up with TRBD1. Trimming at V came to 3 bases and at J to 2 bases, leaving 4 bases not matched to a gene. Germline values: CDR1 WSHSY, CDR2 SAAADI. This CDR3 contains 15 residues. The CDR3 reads CASSDDRGYTDTQYF. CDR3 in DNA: TGCGCCAGCAGTGATGACAGGGGATACACAGATACGCAGTATTTT.

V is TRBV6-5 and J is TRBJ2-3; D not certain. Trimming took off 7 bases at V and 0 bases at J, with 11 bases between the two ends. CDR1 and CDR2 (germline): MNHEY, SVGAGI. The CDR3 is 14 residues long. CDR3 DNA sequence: TGTGCCAGCATGGCCACATATAGCACAGATACGCAGTATTTT. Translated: CASMATYSTDTQYF.

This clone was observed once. The CDR3 spells CASRTDPNTEAFF. The CDR3 region has the DNA TGTGCCAGCAGAACAGACCCGAACACTGAAGCTTTCTTT. This sequence joins TRBV6-5 and TRBJ1-1, with unresolved D. From germline, CDR1 is MNHEY and CDR2 SVGAGI. This CDR3 comprises 13 residues. Trimming shortened V by 6 bases and J by 1 base, and 9 bases separated the two germline ends.

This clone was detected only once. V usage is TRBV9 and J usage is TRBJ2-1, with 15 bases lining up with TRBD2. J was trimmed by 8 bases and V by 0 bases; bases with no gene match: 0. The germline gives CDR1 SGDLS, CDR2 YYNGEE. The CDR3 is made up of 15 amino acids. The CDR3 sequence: CASSVGTSGGDEQFF. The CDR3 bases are TGTGCCAGCAGCGTAGGGACTAGCGGGGGGGATGAGCAGTTCTTC.

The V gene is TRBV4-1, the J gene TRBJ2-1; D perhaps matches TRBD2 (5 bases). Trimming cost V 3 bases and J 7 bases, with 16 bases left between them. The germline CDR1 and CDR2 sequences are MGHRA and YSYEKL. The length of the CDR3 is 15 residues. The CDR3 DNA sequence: TGCGCCAGCAGCCAGAGGGTCCTCACGGATAATGAGCAGTTCTTC. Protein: CASSQRVLTDNEQFF.

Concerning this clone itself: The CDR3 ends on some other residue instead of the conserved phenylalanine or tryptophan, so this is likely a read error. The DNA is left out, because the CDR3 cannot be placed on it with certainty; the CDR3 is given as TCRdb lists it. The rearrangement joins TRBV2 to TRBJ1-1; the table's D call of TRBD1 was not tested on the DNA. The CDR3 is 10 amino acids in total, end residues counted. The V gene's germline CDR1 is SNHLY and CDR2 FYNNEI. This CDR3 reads CASRQQGLFL.

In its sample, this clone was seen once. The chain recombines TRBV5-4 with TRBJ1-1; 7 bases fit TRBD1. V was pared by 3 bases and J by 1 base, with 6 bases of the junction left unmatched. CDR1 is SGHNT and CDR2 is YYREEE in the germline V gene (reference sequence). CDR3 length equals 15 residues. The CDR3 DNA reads TGTGCCAGCAGCTCTGGACAGGCGACGAACACTGAAGCTTTCTTT. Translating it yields CASSSGQATNTEAFF.

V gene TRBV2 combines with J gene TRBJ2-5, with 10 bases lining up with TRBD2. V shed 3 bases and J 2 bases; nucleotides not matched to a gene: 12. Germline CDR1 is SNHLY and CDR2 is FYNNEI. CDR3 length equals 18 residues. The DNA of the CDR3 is TGTGCCAGCAGTGAGGGCAGGACTAGCGGAGCCTTGCAAGAGACCCAGTACTTC. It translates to CASSEGRTSGALQETQYF.

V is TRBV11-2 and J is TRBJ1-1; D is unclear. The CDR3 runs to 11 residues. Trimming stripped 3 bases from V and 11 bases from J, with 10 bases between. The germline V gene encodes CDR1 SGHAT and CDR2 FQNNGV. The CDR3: CASSFLGRAFF. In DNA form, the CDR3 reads TGTGCCAGCAGCTTTTTAGGCAGGGCTTTCTTT. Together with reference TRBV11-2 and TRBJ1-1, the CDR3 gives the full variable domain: EAGVAQSPRYKIIEKRQSVAFWCNPISGHATLYWYQQILGQGPKLLIQFQNNGVVDDSQLPKDRFSAERLKGVDSTLKIQPAKLEDSAVYLCASSFLGRAFFGQGTRLTVV.

This chain's CDR3 is CASTSSGLRGYTF. In nucleotides, the CDR3 is TGTGCCAGCACCTCCTCTGGCCTCCGAGGCTACACCTTC. The chain links TRBV12-3 or TRBV12-4 to TRBJ1-2; no definite D call. V was clipped by 7 bases and J by 8 bases, with 17 bases between them. CDR3 length equals 13 residues.

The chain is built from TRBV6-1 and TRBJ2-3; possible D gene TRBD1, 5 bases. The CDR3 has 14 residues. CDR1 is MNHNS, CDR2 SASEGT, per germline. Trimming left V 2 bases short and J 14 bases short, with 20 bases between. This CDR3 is CASSENSWPGNLYF. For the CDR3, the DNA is TGTGCCAGCAGTGAAAATAGTTGGCCAGGGAATCTGTATTTT.

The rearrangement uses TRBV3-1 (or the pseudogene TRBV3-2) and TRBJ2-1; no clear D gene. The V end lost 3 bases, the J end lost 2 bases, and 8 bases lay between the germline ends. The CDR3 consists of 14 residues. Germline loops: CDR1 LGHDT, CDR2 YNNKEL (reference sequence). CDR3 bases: TGTGCCAGCAGCCACCGGTCTGCCTACAATGAGCAGTTCTTC. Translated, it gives CASSHRSAYNEQFF.

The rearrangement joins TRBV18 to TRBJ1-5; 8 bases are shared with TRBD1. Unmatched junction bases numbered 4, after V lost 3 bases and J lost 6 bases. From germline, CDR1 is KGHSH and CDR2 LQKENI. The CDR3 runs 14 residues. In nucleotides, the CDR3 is TGTGCCAGCTCACCGACAGGGGAGGGTCAGCCCCAGCATTTT. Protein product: CASSPTGEGQPQHF. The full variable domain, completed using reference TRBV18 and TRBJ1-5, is NAGVMQNPRHLVRRRGQEARLRCSPMKGHSHVYWYRQLPEEGLKFMVYLQKENIIDESGMPKERFSAEFPKEGPSILRIQQVVRGDSAAYFCASSPTGEGQPQHFGDGTRLSIL.

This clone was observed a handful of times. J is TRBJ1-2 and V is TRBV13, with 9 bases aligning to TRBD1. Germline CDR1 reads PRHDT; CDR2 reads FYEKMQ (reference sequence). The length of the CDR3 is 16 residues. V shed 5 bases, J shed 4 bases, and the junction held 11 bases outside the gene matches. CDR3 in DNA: TGTGCCAGCAGCCCACTAAGGGGACAGGGAAGCTATGGCTACACCTTC. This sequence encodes CASSPLRGQGSYGYTF.

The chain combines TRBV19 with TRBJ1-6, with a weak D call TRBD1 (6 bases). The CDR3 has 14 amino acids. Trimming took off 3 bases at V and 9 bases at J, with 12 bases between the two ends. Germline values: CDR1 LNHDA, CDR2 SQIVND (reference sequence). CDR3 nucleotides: TGTGCCAGTAGTATTGCGGGGGCCGGTTCACCCCTCCACTTT. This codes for CASSIAGAGSPLHF.

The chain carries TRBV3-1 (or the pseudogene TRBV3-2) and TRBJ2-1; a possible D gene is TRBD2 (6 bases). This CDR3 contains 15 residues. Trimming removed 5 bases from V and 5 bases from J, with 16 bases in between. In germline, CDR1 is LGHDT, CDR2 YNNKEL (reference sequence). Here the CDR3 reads CASSKPGLKDNEQFF. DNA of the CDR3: TGTGCCAGCAGCAAGCCGGGACTCAAAGACAATGAGCAGTTCTTC.

CDR3: CSATGNPGNTIYF. In DNA form, the CDR3 reads TGCAGCGCCACAGGGAACCCTGGAAACACCATATATTTT. The V and J genes are TRBV29-1 and TRBJ1-3; a possible D gene is TRBD1 (6 bases). V was trimmed by 7 bases and J by 2 bases, leaving 12 bases between them. The germline CDR1 and CDR2 sequences are SQVTM and ANQGSEA. This CDR3 has 13 amino acids. Variable domain in full (rest from reference TRBV29-1 and TRBJ1-3): SAVISQKPSRDICQRGTSLTIQCQVDSQVTMMFWYRQQPGQSLTLIATANQGSEATYESGFVIDKFPISRPNLTFSTLTVSNMSPEDSSIYLCSATGNPGNTIYFGEGSWLTVV.

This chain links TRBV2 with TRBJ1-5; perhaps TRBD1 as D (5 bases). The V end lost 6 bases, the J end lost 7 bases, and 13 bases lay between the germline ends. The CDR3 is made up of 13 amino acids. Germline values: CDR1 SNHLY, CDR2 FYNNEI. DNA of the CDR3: TGTGCCAGCAGGGGGGGATTTGGGCAGCCCCAGCATTTT. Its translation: CASRGGFGQPQHF.

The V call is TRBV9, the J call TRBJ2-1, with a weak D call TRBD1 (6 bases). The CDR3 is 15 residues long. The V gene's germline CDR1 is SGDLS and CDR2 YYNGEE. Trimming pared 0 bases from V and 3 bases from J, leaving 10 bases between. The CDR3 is CASSVEGTHYNEQFF. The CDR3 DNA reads TGTGCCAGCAGCGTAGAAGGGACACACTACAATGAGCAGTTCTTC.

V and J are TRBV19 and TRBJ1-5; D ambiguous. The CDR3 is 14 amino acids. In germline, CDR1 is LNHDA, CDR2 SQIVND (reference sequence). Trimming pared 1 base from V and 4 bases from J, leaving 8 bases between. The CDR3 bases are TGTGCCAGTAGTATAGCACAAGCGAATCAGCCCCAGCATTTT. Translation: CASSIAQANQPQHF.

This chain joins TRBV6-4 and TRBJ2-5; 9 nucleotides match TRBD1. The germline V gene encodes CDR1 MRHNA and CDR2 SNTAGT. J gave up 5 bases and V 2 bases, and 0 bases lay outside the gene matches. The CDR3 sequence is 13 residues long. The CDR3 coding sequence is TGTGCCAGCAGTGACGACAGGGGGGAGACCCAGTACTTC. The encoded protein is CASSDDRGETQYF.

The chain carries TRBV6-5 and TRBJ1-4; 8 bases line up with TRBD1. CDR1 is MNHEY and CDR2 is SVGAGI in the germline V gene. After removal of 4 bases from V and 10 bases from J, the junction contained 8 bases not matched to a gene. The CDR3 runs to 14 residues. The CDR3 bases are TGTGCCAGCAGTTCAGGGGGCAAGGGCGTAAAACTGTTTTTT. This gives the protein CASSSGGKGVKLFF.

CDR3 sequence reads: CAWSAPGTARNEQFF. The CDR3 DNA reads as TGTGCCTGGAGTGCCCCCGGTACTGCCCGTAATGAGCAGTTCTTC. The chain recombines TRBV30 with TRBJ2-1; no firm D call. V shed 1 base and J shed 7 bases, with 17 bases lying between them. Germline-derived CDR1 and CDR2 are GTSNPN and SVGIG (reference sequence). This CDR3 comprises 15 residues.

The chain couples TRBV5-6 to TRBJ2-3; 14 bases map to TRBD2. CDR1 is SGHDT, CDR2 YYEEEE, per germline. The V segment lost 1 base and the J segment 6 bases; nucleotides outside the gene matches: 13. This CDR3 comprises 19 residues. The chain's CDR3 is CASSLFRTSGGTSQDTQYF. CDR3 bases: TGTGCCAGCAGCTTGTTCCGGACTAGCGGGGGGACATCCCAGGATACGCAGTATTTT.

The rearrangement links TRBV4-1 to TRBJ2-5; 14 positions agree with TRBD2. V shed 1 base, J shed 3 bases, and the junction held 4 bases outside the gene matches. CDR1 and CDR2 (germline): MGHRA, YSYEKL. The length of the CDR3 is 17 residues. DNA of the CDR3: TGCGCCAGCAGCCAAGGGCAGGGACTAGCGGGGGAAGAGACCCAGTACTTC. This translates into CASSQGQGLAGEETQYF.